The 3 T cell receptor beta chains below all came from one sample that was sequenced in a study of technical replicates of blood from several donors. Some clones are missing from TCRdb's copy, which holds only in-frame ones; the method was immunoSEQ multiplex PCR. The sample lists roughly 97,000 clones; 95% to 96% were seen once. Sequencing was performed on T cells isolated from PBMCs. These receptor sequences come from a human donor in good health.

The rearrangement joins TRBV28 to TRBJ2-3; 8 bases are a match to TRBD1. Trimming at V came to 2 bases and at J to 0 bases, leaving 10 bases not matched to a gene. The CDR3 runs to 18 residues. CDR1 is MDHEN, CDR2 SYDVKM, per germline. The CDR3 loop is CASSLSRGLGSSTDTQYF. The CDR3 nucleotides are TGTGCCAGCAGTTTAAGCAGGGGGCTTGGTTCGAGCACAGATACGCAGTATTTT.

V and J are TRBV28 and TRBJ1-2; 7 bases are shared with TRBD1. Looked up from germline, CDR1 is MDHEN and CDR2 is SYDVKM. V dropped 2 bases and J dropped 6; count of bases not matched to a gene: 12. The CDR3 contains 16 residues. The CDR3 region has the DNA TGTGCCAGCAGTTTAGGACAGGAAATAGCGATTAATGGCTACACCTTC. This gives the protein CASSLGQEIAINGYTF.

CDR3: CASSLIGGFSSADTQYF. In DNA form, the CDR3 reads TGCGCCAGCAGCTTGATAGGGGGCTTTTCTTCGGCAGATACGCAGTATTTT. The chain carries TRBV5-1 and TRBJ2-3; 7 bases fit TRBD1. The CDR3 totals 17 residues. Germline CDR1 is SGHRS and CDR2 is YFSETQ. With 1 base clipped from V and 4 bases from J, the junction kept 12 bases outside the gene matches. Using reference TRBV5-1 and TRBJ2-3 for the parts outside the CDR3, the full variable domain is KAGVTQTPRYLIKTRGQQVTLSCSPISGHRSVSWYQQTPGQGLQFLFEYFSETQRNKGNFPGRFSGRQFSNSRSEMNVSTLELGDSALYLCASSLIGGFSSADTQYFGPGTRLTVL.